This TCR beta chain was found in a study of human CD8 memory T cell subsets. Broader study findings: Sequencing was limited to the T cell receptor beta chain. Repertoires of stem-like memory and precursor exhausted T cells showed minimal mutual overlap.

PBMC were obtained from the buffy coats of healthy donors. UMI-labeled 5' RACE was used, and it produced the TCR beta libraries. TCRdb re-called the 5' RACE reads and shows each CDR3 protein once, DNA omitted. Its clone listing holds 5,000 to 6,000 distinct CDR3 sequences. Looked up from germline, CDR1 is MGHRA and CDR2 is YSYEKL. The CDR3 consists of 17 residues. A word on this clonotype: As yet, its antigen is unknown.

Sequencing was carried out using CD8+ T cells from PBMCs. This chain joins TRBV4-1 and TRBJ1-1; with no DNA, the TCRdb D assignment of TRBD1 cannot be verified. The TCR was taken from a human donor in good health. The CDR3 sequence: CASSQEPAGGGNTEAFF.